This T cell receptor beta chain was sequenced during a study of regulatory T cells in long-lasting Graves disease. Combining iRepertoire HTBI primers with Arm-PCR of CDR3 regions, the authors built TCR beta libraries. Via MiXCR, TCRdb re-called the multiplex PCR reads, giving one row per CDR3 protein. Of about 340,000 distinct CDR3 sequences in the sample, around 19% were seen once. This CDR3 contains 15 residues. V lost 0 bases and J lost 3, with 11 bases in between. The germline V gene has CDR1 SEHNR and CDR2 FQNEAQ (reference sequence). Described time point: persistent/refractory GD, antithyroid drugs over 5 years with positive TRAb. With RNA extracted from PBMCs as input, the TCR library was made.

This receptor was taken from a female donor with Graves disease. This chain connects TRBV7-9 to TRBJ1-1; perhaps TRBD1 as D (5 bases). Specimen: peripheral blood mononuclear cells (PBMCs), collected when the disease was refractory, from a patient treated with antithyroid drugs. CDR3 protein: CASSLAGALDTEAFF. CDR3 sequence (DNA): TGTGCCAGCAGCTTAGCCGGGGCCCTGGACACTGAAGCTTTCTTT.